This T cell receptor (beta chain) was identified during a study of blood T cell repertoires in COVID-19. Trimming removed 3 bases from V and 7 bases from J, with 12 bases in between. The CDR3 runs 13 residues. The germline CDR1 and CDR2 sequences are SGHTA and FQGNSA. Participants came from some 23 US areas, aged about 18 to 95 years. The method was immunoSEQ multiplex PCR; TCRdb's version includes in-frame clones alone and lacks a portion of them. The table lists roughly 400,000 clones, approximately 90% of them singletons. This clone has a handful of counts. The chain joins TRBV7-2 to TRBJ1-1; D not resolved. The specimen sequenced was PBMCs or T cells enriched from blood (not recorded which). The source of this sequence is a woman aged 40-49 years who had been exposed to COVID-19. The DNA of the CDR3 is TGTGCCAGCAGCTTTAGGACTTTCGGTGAAGCTTTCTTT. This translates into CASSFRTFGEAFF.